This T cell receptor (beta chain) was obtained from a study of T cell responses to AZD1222 COVID-19 vaccine. Whole-study results and caveats: Clonal diversity may have been underestimated, and the donors were mostly white British, with more females than males. With two AZD1222 doses given, Spike-specific TCR breadth and depth both rose. Dominant at 160-218 and 743-854, vaccine-associated CD4 TCRs also spanned spike.

This clone has only one observation. Antigen unknown. Trimming stripped 7 bases from V and 4 bases from J, with 10 bases between. From germline, CDR1 is SNHLY and CDR2 FYNNEI. The CDR3 runs 13 residues. Using immunoSEQ multiplex PCR, the repertoire was profiled, and TCRdb retains in-frame clones only, with some absent. This sample carries 130,000 to 150,000 clones, under 95% of them seen once, and the ten largest clones take about 3%. This rearrangement joins TRBV2 to TRBJ1-4; D ambiguous. The receptor was derived from an adult in good health. The material was peripheral blood, obtained on day 0 of MenACWY control vaccination. The CDR3 DNA follows: TGTGCCAGCATCCGAGGGAGTAATGAAAAACTGTTTTTT. Amino acids: CASIRGSNEKLFF.